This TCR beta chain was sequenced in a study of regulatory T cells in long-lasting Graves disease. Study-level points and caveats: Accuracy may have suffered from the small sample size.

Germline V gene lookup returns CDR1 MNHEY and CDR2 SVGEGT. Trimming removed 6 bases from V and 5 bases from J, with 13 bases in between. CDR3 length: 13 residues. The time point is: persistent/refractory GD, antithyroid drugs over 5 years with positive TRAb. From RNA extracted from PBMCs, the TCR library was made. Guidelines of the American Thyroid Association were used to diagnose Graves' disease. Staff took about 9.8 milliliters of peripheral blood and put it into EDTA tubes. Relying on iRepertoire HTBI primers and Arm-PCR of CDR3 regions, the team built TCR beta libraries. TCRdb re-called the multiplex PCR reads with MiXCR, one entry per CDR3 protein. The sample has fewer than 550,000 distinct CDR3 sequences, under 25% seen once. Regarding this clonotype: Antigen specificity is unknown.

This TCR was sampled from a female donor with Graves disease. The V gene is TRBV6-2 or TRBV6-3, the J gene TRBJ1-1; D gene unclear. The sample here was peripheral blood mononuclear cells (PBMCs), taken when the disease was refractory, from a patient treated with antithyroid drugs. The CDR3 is CASRNDFITEAFF. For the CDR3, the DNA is TGTGCCAGCAGAAACGACTTCATTACTGAAGCTTTCTTT.